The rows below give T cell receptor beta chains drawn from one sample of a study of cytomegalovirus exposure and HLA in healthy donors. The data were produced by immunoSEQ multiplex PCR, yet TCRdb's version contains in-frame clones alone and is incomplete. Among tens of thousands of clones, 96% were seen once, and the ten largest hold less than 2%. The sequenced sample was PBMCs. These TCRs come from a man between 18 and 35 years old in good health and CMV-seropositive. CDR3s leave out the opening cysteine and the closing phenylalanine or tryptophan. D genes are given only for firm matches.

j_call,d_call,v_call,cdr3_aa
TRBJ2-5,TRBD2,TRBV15,ATSSSTGIRLAGEETQY
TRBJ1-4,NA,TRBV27,ASSQTGWGEKLF
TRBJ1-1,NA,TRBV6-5,ASSPPGEGTEAF
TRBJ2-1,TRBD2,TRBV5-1,ASTTSGSYNEQF
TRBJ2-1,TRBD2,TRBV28,ASSPGLESYNEQF
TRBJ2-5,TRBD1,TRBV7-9,ASSGQGAWETQY
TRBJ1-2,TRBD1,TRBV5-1,ASSLAGDSYGYT
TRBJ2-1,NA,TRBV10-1,ASSPRGGNEQF
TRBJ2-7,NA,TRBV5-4,ASSPSPGPVY
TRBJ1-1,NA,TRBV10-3,AISESNRATEAF
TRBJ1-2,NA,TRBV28,ASSFPGRGFYGYT
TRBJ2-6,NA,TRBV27,ASSFLREPGANVLT
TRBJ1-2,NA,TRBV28,ASSPAGENYGYT
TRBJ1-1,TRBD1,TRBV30,AWDRGNTEAF
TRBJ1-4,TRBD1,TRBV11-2,ASSLGTGVEKLF
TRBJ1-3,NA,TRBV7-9,ASSEQGYGNTIY
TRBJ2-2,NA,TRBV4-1,ASKSRRRGRTGELF
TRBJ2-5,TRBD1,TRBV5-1,ASSVDRDWETQY
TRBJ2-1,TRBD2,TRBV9,ASSVASGRGEQF
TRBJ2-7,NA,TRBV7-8,ASSVRQGSSYEQY
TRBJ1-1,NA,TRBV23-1,ASSQSWNTEAF
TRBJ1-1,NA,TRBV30,AWSVLRGKITEAF
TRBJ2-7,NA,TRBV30,ACRHSTVTYEQY
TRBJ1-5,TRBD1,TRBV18,ASSGTGEGQPQH
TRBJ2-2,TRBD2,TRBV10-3,AIGRLAGGTNTGELF
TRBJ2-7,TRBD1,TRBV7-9,ASSLETGGIGEQY
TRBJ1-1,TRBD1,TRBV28,ASSLGGTVNTEAF
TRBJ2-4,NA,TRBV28,ASSLSSIQY
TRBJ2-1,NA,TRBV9,ASSVGVARTYNEQF
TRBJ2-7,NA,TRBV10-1,ASSVRRSTEQY
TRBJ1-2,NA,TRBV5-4,ASSSQQVNYGYT
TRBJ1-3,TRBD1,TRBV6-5,ASSSGTARGNTIY
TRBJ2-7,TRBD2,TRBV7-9,ASSSRTSGGYEQY
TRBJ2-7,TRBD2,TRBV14,ASSPPASGPVGYEQY
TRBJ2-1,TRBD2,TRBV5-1,ASSQLAARDGEQF
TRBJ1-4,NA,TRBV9,ASSDLRGELF
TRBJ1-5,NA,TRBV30,AWSFHRASQPQH
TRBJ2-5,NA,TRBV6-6,ASSYSGETQY
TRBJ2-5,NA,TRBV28,ASSLLTSRGEQLRETQY
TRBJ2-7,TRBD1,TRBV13,ASSATGTGQYEQY
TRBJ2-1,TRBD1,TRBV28,ASSLPRAGTVSTKQF
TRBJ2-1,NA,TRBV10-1,ASSGGSLRNEQF
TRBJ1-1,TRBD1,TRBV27,ASQTGGITEAF
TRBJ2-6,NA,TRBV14,ASSQRGGNTGANVLT
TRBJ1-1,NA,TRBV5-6,ASRWWDMGQNTEAF
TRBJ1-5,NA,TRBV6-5,ASSSTGVSNQPQH
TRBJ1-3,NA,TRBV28,ASSSRGDPSSGNTIY